This record concerns one T cell receptor (beta chain) sequence. The data were obtained in a study of blood T cell repertoires in COVID-19. Study-level information: T cells, B-cell-depleted T cells, or PBMCs supplied cDNA or gDNA.

CDR3 size: 10 residues. Trimming shortened V by 6 bases and J by 8 bases, and 6 bases separated the two germline ends. Per the germline V gene, CDR1 is SEHNR and CDR2 is FQNEAQ (reference sequence). This table comes from immunoSEQ multiplex PCR, and its TCRdb copy is limited to in-frame clones, with some not included. Among a few hundred thousand clones listed, roughly 90% were seen once. Sequencing was carried out using peripheral blood. The TCR comes from a woman aged 70-85 years with COVID-19, enrolled during active disease. The chain couples TRBV7-9 to TRBJ2-3; no reliable D call. CDR3: CASRLGTQYF. CDR3 coding DNA: TGTGCCAGCAGGCTCGGTACGCAGTATTTT.